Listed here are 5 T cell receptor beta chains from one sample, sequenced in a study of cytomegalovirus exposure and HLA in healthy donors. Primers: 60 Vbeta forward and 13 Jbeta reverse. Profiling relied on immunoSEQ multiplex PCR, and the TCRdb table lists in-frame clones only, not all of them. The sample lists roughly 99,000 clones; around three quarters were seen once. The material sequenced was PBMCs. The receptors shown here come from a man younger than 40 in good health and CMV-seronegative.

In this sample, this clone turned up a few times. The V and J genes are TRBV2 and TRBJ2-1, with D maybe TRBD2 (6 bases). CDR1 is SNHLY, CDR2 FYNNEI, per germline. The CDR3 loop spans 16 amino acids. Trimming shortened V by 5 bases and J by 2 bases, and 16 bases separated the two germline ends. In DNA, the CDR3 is TGTGCCAGCAGTCCCGAAGCGGGCCTGGCCTACAATGAGCAGTTCTTC. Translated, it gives CASSPEAGLAYNEQFF.

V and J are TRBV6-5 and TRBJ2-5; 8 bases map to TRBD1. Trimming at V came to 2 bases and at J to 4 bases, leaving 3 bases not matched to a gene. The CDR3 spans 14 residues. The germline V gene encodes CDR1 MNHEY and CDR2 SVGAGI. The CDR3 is CASSYHDRGETQYF. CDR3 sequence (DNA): TGTGCCAGCAGTTACCATGACAGGGGAGAGACCCAGTACTTC.

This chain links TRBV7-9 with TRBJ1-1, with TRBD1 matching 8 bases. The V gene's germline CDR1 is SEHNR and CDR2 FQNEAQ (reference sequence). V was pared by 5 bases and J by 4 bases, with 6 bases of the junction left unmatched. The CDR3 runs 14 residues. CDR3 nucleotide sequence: TGTGCCAGCAGCCCAGGACAGGGCGGCACTGAAGCTTTCTTT. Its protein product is CASSPGQGGTEAFF.

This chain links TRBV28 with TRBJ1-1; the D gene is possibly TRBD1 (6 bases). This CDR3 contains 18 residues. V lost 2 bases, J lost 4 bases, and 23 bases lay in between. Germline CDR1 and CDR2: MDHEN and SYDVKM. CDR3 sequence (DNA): TGTGCCAGCAGTTTAATGGGTGGGGGCATCGAGGGTAGCACTGAAGCTTTCTTT. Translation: CASSLMGGGIEGSTEAFF.

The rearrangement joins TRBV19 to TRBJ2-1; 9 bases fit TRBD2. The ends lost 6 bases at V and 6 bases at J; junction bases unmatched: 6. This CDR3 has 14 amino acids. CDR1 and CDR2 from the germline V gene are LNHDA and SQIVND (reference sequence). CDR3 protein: CASSPSGRRNEQFF. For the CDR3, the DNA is TGTGCCAGTAGCCCCAGCGGGAGGCGCAATGAGCAGTTCTTC.